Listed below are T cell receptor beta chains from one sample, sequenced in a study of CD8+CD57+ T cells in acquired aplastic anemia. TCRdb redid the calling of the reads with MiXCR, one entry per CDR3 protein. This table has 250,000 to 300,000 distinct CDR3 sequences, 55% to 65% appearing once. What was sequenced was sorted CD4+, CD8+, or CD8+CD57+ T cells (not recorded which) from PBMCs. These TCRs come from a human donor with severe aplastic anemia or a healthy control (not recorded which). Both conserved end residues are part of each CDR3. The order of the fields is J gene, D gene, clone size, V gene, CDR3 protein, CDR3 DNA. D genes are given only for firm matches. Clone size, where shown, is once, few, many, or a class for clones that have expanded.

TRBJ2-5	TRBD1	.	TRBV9	CASSVGDRGQASETQYF	TGTGCCAGCAGCGTAGGAGACAGGGGGCAGGCATCAGAGACCCAGTACTTC
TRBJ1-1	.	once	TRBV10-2	CASSEGKNTEAFF	TGCGCCAGCAGTGAGGGTAAGAACACTGAAGCTTTCTTT
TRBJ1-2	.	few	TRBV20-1	CSARAPHQARYGYTF	TGCAGTGCTAGAGCCCCCCACCAAGCTAGGTATGGCTACACCTTC
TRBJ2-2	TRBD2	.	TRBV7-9	CASNLGLAGLLNTGELFF	TGTGCCAGCAACTTGGGACTAGCGGGTTTGCTGAACACCGGGGAGCTGTTTTTT
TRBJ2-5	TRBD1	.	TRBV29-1	CSVGWDRGRTETQYF	TGCAGCGTTGGCTGGGACAGGGGGCGCACAGAGACCCAGTACTTC
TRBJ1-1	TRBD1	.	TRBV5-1	CASRPGQGGLTEAFF	TGCGCCAGCAGACCGGGACAGGGGGGGCTCACTGAAGCTTTCTTT
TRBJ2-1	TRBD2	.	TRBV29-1	CSVRLAGYEQFF	TGCAGCGTTCGACTAGCCGGATATGAGCAGTTCTTC
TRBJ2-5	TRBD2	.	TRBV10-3	CAISSGGEGETQYF	TGTGCCATCAGTAGCGGGGGGGAGGGGGAGACCCAGTACTTC
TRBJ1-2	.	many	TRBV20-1	CSAPRANYGYTF	TGCAGTGCTCCACGAGCTAACTATGGCTACACCTTC
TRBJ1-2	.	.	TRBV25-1	CASSDSGGRKYTF	TGTGCCAGCAGTGATTCTGGGGGACGTAAATACACCTTC
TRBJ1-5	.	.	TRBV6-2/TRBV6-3	CASSYREEQPQHF	TGTGCCAGCAGTTACAGGGAGGAACAGCCCCAGCATTTT
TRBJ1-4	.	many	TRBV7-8	CASSPYRTNEKLFF	TGTGCCAGCAGCCCATACAGAACGAATGAAAAACTGTTTTTT
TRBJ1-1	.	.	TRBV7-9	CASSPTVGSEAFF	TGTGCCAGCAGCCCCACAGTCGGGTCAGAAGCTTTCTTT
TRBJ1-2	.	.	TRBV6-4	CASSDSRRPPYGYTF	TGTGCCAGCAGTGACTCGAGACGCCCGCCCTATGGCTACACCTTC
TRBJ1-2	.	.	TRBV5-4	CASSLEGSTIYGYTF	TGTGCCAGCAGCTTGGAAGGGTCTACCATCTATGGCTACACCTTC
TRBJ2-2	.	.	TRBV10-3	CAISNTGELFF	TGTGCCATCAGTAACACCGGGGAGCTGTTTTTT
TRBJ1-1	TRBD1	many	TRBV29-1	CSVVSGGYTEAFF	TGCAGCGTTGTTTCAGGGGGCTACACTGAAGCTTTCTTT
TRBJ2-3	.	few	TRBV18	CASSSIHTSTDTQYF	TGTGCCAGCTCATCGATACATACTAGCACAGATACGCAGTATTTT
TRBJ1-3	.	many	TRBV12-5	CASGLGRPGNTIYF	TGTGCTAGTGGTTTGGGGAGGCCTGGAAACACCATATATTTT
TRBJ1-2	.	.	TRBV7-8	CASSSDPDGPNYGYTF	TGTGCCAGCAGCTCGGACCCGGACGGACCGAACTATGGCTACACCTTC
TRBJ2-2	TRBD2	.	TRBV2	CASSARAGGDTGELFF	TGTGCCAGCAGTGCACGAGCGGGAGGGGACACCGGGGAGCTGTTTTTT
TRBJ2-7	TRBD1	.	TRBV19	CASSRETGNYEQYF	TGTGCCAGTAGTAGGGAGACAGGGAACTACGAGCAGTACTTC
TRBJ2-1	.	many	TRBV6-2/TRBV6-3	CASSYSFRVLNEQFF	TGTGCCAGCAGTTACTCCTTCCGGGTACTCAATGAGCAGTTCTTC
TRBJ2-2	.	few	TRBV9	CASSVAPDPNTGELFF	TGTGCCAGCAGCGTAGCTCCCGATCCGAACACCGGGGAGCTGTTTTTT
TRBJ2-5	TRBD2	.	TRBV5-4	CASSVAGGPSETQYF	TGTGCCAGCAGCGTAGCGGGGGGGCCCTCAGAGACCCAGTACTTC
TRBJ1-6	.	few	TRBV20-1	CSATSQNSPLHF	TGCAGTGCTACCAGCCAAAATTCACCCCTCCACTTT
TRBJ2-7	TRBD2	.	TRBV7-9	CASSNSRSRIAGSEQYF	TGTGCCAGCAGCAACAGTAGGTCGCGCATAGCGGGGAGCGAGCAGTACTTC
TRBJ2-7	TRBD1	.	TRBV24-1	CATSDPGQGNYEQYF	TGTGCCACCAGTGACCCGGGACAGGGAAACTACGAGCAGTACTTC
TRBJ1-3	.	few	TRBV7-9	CASSRGSGNTIYF	TGTGCCAGCAGCCGTGGGAGTGGAAACACCATATATTTT
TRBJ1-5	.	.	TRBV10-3	CAIRQGSNQPQHF	TGTGCCATCAGACAGGGAAGCAATCAGCCCCAGCATTTT
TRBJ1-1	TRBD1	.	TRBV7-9	CASSTGRGGTEAFF	TGTGCCAGCAGCACAGGCAGGGGGGGGACTGAAGCTTTCTTT
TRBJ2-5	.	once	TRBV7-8	CASNPHPGTLKETQYF	TGTGCCAGCAACCCCCATCCCGGGACTCTGAAAGAGACACAGTACTTC
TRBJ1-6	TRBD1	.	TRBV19	CASMEDRSHNSPLHF	TGTGCCAGTATGGAGGACAGGTCCCATAATTCACCCCTCCACTTT
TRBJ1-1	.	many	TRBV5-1	CASSLVLDTEAFF	TGCGCCAGCAGCTTGGTTTTGGACACTGAAGCTTTCTTT
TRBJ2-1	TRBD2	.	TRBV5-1	CASSKGTSGSWHEQFF	TGTGCCAGCAGTAAAGGGACTAGCGGGAGTTGGCATGAGCAGTTCTTC
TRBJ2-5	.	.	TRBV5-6	CASRKRPIETQYF	TGTGCCAGCAGGAAACGTCCTATTGAGACCCAGTACTTC
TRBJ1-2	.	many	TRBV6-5	CASRIPGVPGGYTF	TGTGCCAGCAGGATTCCAGGGGTTCCTGGAGGCTACACCTTC
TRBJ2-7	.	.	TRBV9	CASSVDGGYEQYF	TGTGCCAGCAGCGTAGACGGCGGTTACGAGCAGTACTTC
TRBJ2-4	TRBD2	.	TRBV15	CATSREVAGGLYIQYF	TGTGCCACCAGCAGAGAGGTAGCGGGGGGTTTGTACATTCAGTACTTC
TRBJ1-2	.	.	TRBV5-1	CASSPDSPKHYGYTF	TGCGCCAGCAGCCCGGACAGTCCGAAGCACTATGGCTACACCTTC
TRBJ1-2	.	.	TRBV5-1	CASSLVTGTDYGYTF	TGCGCCAGCAGCTTGGTGACGGGGACCGACTATGGCTACACCTTC
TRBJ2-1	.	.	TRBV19	CASSIGGFGNEQFF	TGTGCCAGTAGTATAGGAGGGTTCGGGAATGAGCAGTTCTTC
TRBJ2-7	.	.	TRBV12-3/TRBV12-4	CASSSMGFGEQYF	TGTGCCAGCAGTTCAATGGGTTTTGGCGAGCAGTACTTC
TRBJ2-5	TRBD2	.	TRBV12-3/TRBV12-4	CASSPGLAVGQETQYF	TGTGCCAGCAGCCCCGGACTAGCGGTGGGCCAAGAGACCCAGTACTTC
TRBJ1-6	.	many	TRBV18	CASSATHTDNSPLHF	TGTGCCAGCTCTGCGACGCACACGGATAATTCACCCCTCCACTTT
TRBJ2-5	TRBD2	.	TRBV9	CASSAIAGEGETQYF	TGTGCCAGCAGCGCTATAGCGGGGGAAGGAGAGACCCAGTACTTC
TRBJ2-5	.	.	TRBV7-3	CASKSSQETQYF	TGTGCCAGCAAATCGTCCCAAGAGACCCAGTACTTC
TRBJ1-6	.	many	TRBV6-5	CASSRTHPALSSYNSPLHF	TGTGCCAGCAGCCGGACCCACCCAGCGCTAAGCTCCTATAATTCACCCCTCCACTTT
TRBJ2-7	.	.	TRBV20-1	CSATVSRFDEQYF	TGCAGTGCCACCGTTTCTAGATTTGACGAGCAGTACTTC
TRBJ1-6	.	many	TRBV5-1	CASSFADYTSPLHF	TGCGCCAGCAGCTTTGCAGACTACACCTCACCCCTCCACTTT
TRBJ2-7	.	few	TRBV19	CASSISRGRTYEQYF	TGTGCCAGTAGTATATCCCGGGGCCGTACCTACGAGCAGTACTTC
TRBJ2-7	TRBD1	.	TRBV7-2	CASSLTTGDRAREQYF	TGTGCCAGCAGCTTGACTACAGGGGACAGGGCCCGCGAGCAGTACTTC
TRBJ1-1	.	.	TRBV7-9	CASSLGSSMNTEAFF	TGTGCCAGCAGCTTGGGGAGCAGCATGAACACTGAAGCTTTCTTT